The sequence of this T cell receptor (beta chain) was determined in a study of shared clonotypes between healthy human individuals. Study context: The plates for each donor numbered three CD4 naive, three CD4 memory, two CD8 naive and one CD8 memory.

About this clone: Its cognate antigen is unknown.

Template for every sorted-subset replicate PCR totaled about 0.2 ug DNA, some 30,000 T cell genomes. TCRdb's table, derived via immunoSEQ multiplex PCR, lists solely in-frame clones and lacks some. Of some 2.4 million clones listed, roughly 93% are singletons. J was trimmed by 2 bases and V by 7 bases; bases with no gene match: 7. Germline CDR1 reads LNHDA; CDR2 reads SQIVND (reference sequence). CDR3 length equals 15 residues. Whole-study results and caveats: Donors were few, which limited the genetic and exposure-history diversity represented. Roughly 5% of naive CD4 clonotypes were shared across several donors.

This TCR was recovered from a man between 18 and 29 years old in good health. Some clones in this sample may be carry-over from other donors' samples. Input material: naive CD4+ T cells from PBMCs. As to subset: CD45RA+ positively selected. The chain recombines TRBV19 with TRBJ2-1; 8 bases line up with TRBD1. The CDR3 protein is CASTPTGATYNEQFF. The DNA of the CDR3 is TGTGCCAGTACCCCGACAGGGGCCACCTACAATGAGCAGTTCTTC. Looking up the rest from reference TRBV19 and TRBJ2-1 gives the full variable domain: DGGITQSPKYLFRKEGQNVTLSCEQNLNHDAMYWYRQDPGQGLRLIYYSQIVNDFQKGDIAEGYSVSREKKESFPLTVTSAQKNPTAFYLCASTPTGATYNEQFFGPGTRLTVL.